This TCR beta chain was recorded in a study of identifying expanded T cells in peripheral blood. Comment on this clone: Its antigen is not known.

The ends were cut back, 9 bases at V and 6 bases at J, with 22 bases in the middle. CDR1 is KGHSH, CDR2 LQKENI, per germline. The CDR3 totals 15 residues. No infections or other immune events were documented during collection. Overall study findings and caveats: Across healthy donors, higher total template counts meant significantly greater roughly two-week count variance. Technical replicates showed around 1.2 changed clones; approximately two weeks about 16; four weeks 19.

TCRdb's copy holds only in-frame clones and misses some; the assay was immunoSEQ multiplex PCR. The sample includes about 91,000 clones, 88% of them seen just once. The chain links TRBV18 to TRBJ2-3, with TRBD2 as a possible D gene (7 bases). The material sequenced was blood. The origin of this receptor is a person between 18 and 75 years old in good health. CDR3: CASVTTAGALDTQYF. DNA for the CDR3: TGTGCCAGTGTCACCACCGCGGGGGCATTGGATACGCAGTATTTT.